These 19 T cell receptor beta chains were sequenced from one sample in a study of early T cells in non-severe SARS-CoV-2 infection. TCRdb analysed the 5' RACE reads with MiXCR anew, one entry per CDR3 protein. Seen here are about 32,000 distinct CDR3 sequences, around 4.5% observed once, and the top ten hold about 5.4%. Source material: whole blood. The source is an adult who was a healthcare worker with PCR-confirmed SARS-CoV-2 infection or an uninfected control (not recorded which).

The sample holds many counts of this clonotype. The CDR3 coding sequence is TGCAGTGCTAGAGATGGGGGGACCGTTTACGAGCAGTACTTC. Translated, it gives CSARDGGTVYEQYF. J is TRBJ2-7 and V is TRBV20-1; tentatively, D is TRBD2 (6 bases). Germline V gene lookup returns CDR1 DFQATT and CDR2 SNEGSKA (reference sequence). The CDR3 runs 14 residues. Trimming removed 0 bases from V and 4 bases from J, with 13 bases in between.

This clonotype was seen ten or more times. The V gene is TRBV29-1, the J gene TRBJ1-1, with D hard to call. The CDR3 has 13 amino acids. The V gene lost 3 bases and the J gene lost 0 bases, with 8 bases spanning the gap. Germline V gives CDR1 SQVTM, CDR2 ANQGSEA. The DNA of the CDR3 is TGCAGCGTTGAGTCACAGATGAACACTGAAGCTTTCTTT. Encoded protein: CSVESQMNTEAFF.

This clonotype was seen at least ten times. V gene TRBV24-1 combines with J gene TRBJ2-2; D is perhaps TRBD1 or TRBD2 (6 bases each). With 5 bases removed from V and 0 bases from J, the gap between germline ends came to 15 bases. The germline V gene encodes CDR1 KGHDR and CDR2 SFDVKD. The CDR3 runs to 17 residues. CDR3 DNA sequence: TGTGCCACCAGTGTCGGGGCAGGGGAGGCGAACACCGGGGAGCTGTTTTTT. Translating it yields CATSVGAGEANTGELFF.

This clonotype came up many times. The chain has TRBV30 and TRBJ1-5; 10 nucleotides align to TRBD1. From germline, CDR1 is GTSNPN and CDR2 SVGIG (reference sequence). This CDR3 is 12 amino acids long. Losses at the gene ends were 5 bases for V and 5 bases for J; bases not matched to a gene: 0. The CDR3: CAWGQGDQPQHF. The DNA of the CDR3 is TGTGCCTGGGGACAGGGGGATCAGCCCCAGCATTTT.

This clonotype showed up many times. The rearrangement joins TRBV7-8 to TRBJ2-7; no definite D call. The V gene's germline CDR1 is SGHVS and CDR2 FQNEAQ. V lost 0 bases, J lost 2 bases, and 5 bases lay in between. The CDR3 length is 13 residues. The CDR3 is CASSLAQPYEQYF. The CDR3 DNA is TGTGCCAGCAGCTTAGCCCAGCCCTACGAGCAGTACTTC. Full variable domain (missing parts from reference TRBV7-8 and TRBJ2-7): GAGVSQSPRYKVAKRGQDVALRCDPISGHVSLFWYQQALGQGPEFLTYFQNEAQLDKSGLPSDRFFAERPEGSVSTLKIQRTQQEDSAVYLCASSLAQPYEQYFGPGTRLTVT.

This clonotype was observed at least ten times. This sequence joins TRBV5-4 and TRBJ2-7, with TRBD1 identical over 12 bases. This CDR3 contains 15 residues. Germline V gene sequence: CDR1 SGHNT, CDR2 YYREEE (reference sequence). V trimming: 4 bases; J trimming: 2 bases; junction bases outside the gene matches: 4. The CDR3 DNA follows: TGTGCCAGCAGCGCCGGGACAGGGGGCACCTACGAGCAGTACTTC. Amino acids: CASSAGTGGTYEQYF.

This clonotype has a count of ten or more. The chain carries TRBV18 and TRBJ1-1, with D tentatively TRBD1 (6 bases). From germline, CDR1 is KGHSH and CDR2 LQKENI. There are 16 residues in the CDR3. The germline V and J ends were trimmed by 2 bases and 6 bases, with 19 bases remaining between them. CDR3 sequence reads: CASSPVGSSGGSEAFF. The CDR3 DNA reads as TGTGCCAGCTCACCAGTTGGGAGTTCTGGGGGCTCTGAAGCTTTCTTT.

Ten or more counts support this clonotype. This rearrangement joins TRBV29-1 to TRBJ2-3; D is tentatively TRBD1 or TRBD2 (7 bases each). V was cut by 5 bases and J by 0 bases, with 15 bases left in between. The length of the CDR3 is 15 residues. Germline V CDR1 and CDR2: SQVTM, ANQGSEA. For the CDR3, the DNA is TGCAGCGTTCAGATCAGGGGGGGAAGCACAGATACGCAGTATTTT. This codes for CSVQIRGGSTDTQYF.

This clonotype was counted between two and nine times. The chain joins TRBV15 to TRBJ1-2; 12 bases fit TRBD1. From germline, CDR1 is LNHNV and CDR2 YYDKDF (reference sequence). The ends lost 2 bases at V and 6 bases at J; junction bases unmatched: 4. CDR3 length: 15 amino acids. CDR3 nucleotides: TGTGCCACCAGCAGACAGGGACAGGGGGCGGATGGCTACACCTTC. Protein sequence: CATSRQGQGADGYTF.

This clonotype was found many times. The CDR3 DNA reads TGTGCCAGCAGCCCGGACAGCAGATCTGAAGCTTTCTTT. Its translation is CASSPDSRSEAFF. The chain carries TRBV7-8 and TRBJ1-1, with D possibly matching TRBD1 (6 bases). Germline loops: CDR1 SGHVS, CDR2 FQNEAQ. The V and J ends lost 5 bases and 6 bases respectively, with 13 bases between them. CDR3 size: 13 residues. Full variable domain (missing parts from reference TRBV7-8 and TRBJ1-1): GAGVSQSPRYKVAKRGQDVALRCDPISGHVSLFWYQQALGQGPEFLTYFQNEAQLDKSGLPSDRFFAERPEGSVSTLKIQRTQQEDSAVYLCASSPDSRSEAFFGQGTRLTVV.

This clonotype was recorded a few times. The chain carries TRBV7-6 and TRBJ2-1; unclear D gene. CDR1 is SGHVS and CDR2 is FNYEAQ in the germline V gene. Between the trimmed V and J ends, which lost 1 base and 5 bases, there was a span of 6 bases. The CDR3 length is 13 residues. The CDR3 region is CASSLDLHNEQFF. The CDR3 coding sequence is TGTGCCAGCAGCTTAGACCTTCACAATGAGCAGTTCTTC.

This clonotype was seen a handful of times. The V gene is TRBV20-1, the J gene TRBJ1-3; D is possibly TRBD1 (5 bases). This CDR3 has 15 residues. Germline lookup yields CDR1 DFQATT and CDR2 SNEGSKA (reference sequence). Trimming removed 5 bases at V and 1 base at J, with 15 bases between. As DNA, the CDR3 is TGCAGTGCTCAGGGACCTACAGATTCTGGAAACACCATATATTTT. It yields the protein CSAQGPTDSGNTIYF.

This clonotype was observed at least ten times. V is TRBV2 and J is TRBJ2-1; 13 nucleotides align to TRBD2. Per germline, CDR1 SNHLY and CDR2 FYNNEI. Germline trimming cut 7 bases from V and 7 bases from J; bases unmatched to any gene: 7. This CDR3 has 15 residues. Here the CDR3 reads CASMEWTSGSNEQFF. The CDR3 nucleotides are TGTGCCAGCATGGAATGGACTAGCGGGAGTAATGAGCAGTTCTTC.

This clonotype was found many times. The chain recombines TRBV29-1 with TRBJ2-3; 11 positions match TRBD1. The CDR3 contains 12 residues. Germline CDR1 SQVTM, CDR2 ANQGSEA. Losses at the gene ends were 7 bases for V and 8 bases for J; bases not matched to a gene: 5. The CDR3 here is CSGRTGGGTQYF. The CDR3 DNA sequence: TGCAGCGGGAGGACAGGGGGCGGTACGCAGTATTTT.

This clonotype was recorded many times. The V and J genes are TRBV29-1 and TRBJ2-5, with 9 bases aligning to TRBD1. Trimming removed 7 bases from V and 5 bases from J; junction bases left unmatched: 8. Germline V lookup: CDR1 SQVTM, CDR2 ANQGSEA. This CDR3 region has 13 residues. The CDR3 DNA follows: TGCAGCGCCATCACAGGGGGCGTTGAGACCCAGTACTTC. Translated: CSAITGGVETQYF.

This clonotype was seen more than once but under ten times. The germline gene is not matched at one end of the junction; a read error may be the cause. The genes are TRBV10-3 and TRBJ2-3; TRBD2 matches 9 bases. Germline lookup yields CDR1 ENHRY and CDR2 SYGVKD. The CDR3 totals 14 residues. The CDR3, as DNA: TGTGCCGTCAGGGCGGGACTAGCCTCAGATACGCAGTATTTT. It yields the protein CAVRAGLASDTQYF.

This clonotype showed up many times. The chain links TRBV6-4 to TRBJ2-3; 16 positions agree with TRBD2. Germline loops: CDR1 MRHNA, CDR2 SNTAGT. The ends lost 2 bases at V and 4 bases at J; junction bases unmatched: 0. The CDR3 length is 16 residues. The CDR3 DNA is TGTGCCAGCAGTGACGGGACTAGCGGGGGGGCAGATACGCAGTATTTT. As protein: CASSDGTSGGADTQYF.

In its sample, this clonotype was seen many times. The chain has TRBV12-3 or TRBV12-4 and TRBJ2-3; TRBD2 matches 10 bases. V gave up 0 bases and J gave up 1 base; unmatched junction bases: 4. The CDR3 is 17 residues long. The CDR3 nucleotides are TGTGCCAGCAGTTTAGCGGGGACTAGCGAAGGCACAGATACGCAGTATTTT. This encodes CASSLAGTSEGTDTQYF.

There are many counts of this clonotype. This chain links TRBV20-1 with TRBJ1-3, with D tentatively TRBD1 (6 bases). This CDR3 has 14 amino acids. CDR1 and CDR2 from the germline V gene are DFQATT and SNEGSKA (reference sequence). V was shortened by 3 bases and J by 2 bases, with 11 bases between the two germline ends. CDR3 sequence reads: CSASRAGAGNTIYF. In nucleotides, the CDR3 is TGCAGTGCTAGTCGGGCAGGGGCTGGAAACACCATATATTTT.